This T cell receptor (beta chain) originates from a study of T cell repertoires and HLA-DP antigens. The CDR3 consists of 15 residues. CDR1 and CDR2 (germline): SGHAT, FQNNGV. The ends were cut back, 0 bases at V and 3 bases at J, with 12 bases in the middle. Broader study findings: Previously undetected clones averaged approximately 34% and 48% against the two alleles respectively.

The primer mix covered 54 TRBV segments and 13 TRBJ segments. Some clones are missing from TCRdb's copy, which holds only in-frame ones; the method was immunoSEQ multiplex PCR. The sample has fewer than 95,000 clones, approximately 89% seen once. Comments on this clone: The antigen is undetermined.

The sequenced sample consisted of CD4+ T cells from PBMCs. The source of this sequence is a man between 45 and 60 years old in good health and CMV-seronegative. The chain recombines TRBV11-2 with TRBJ2-7; D unclear. The CDR3, as DNA: TGTGCCAGCAGCTTAGATCGGAATTCGATCTACGAGCAGTACTTC. This codes for CASSLDRNSIYEQYF.